The 23 T cell receptor beta chains reported below all come from one sample, sequenced in a study of human T cells and chemical hapten exposure. Time point in this sample: pre-sensitization, week 0. The sample's treatment: therapeutic diphenylcyclopropenone sensitization with weekly scalp DPC. TCRdb processed the RACE reads anew with MiXCR; each CDR3 protein has one entry. The table records 300,000 to 450,000 distinct CDR3 sequences, 4.5% to 5.5% of them present only once. The source material was whole blood, sampled in connection with sensitization to the hapten diphenylcyclopropenone (DPC). These receptor sequences come from a woman between 50 and 59 years old with alopecia areata. Some clones in this sample may be carry-over from other donors' samples.

The chain employs TRBV20-1 and TRBJ2-2; weak D call: TRBD2 (6 bases). Deletions cut 5 bases from V and 1 base from J, with 11 bases between. From germline, CDR1 is DFQATT and CDR2 SNEGSKA (reference sequence). The CDR3 totals 14 residues. CDR3 DNA: TGCAGTGCTCCAGTCGGGGGGAACACCGGGGAGCTGTTTTTT. Its protein is CSAPVGGNTGELFF.

The chain employs TRBV20-1 and TRBJ2-2; 8 nucleotides align to TRBD2. There are 16 residues in the CDR3. Germline V gene data show CDR1 as DFQATT and CDR2 as SNEGSKA (reference sequence). V lost 0 bases, J lost 2 bases, and 5 bases stayed unmatched. The DNA of the CDR3 is TGCAGTGCTAGAGATATAAGCGGGAGTAACACCGGGGAGCTGTTTTTT. Translating it yields CSARDISGSNTGELFF.

This chain joins TRBV5-1 and TRBJ1-2; perhaps TRBD1 as D (5 bases). The V end was cut by 6 bases, the J end by 3 bases, with 15 bases between. The CDR3 is 14 amino acids. Germline CDR1 is SGHRS and CDR2 is YFSETQ. The CDR3 loop is CASTPGLLHYGYTF. The CDR3 bases are TGCGCCAGCACCCCAGGGTTGTTGCACTATGGCTACACCTTC.

Notes on this clonotype: A much more abundant neighbour one base away suggests this may be a read error. The V and J genes are TRBV20-1 and TRBJ1-2; 9 nucleotides agree with TRBD1. The CDR3 length is 15 residues. Per the germline V gene, CDR1 is DFQATT and CDR2 is SNEGSKA (reference sequence). CDR3 coding DNA: TGCTGTGCTAGAGTGGACAGGGGCGCTGGGTATGGCTACACCTTC. It is translated as CCARVDRGAGYGYTF.

Many counts were recorded for this clonotype. The chain has TRBV2 and TRBJ1-1; TRBD1 might be the D (5 bases). Germline-derived CDR1 and CDR2 are SNHLY and FYNNEI. This CDR3 contains 13 residues. With 10 bases removed from V and 0 bases from J, the gap between germline ends came to 12 bases. CDR3 sequence (DNA): TGTGCCATCAAGGGGATGGTGAACACTGAAGCTTTCTTT. Translated: CAIKGMVNTEAFF.

The V call is TRBV11-3, the J call TRBJ2-2, with D possibly being TRBD2 (5 bases). CDR3 size: 14 residues. V was shortened by 5 bases and J by 2 bases, with 9 bases between the two germline ends. Germline assignment: CDR1 SGHNT and CDR2 YENEEA. The CDR3 nucleotides read TGTGCCAGCAGCGCGGGTCCCAACACCGGGGAGCTGTTTTTT. Translation gives CASSAGPNTGELFF.

The DNA for the CDR3 is TGCAGCGTTGAAGATGGTCTAGCGGGAGTAATCCATGAGCAGTTCTTC. Its translation is CSVEDGLAGVIHEQFF. This sequence joins TRBV29-1 and TRBJ2-1; 10 bases agree with TRBD2. The CDR3 runs 16 residues. V lost 0 bases to trimming and J lost 8 bases; unmatched junction nucleotides: 10. Germline CDR1 SQVTM, CDR2 ANQGSEA.

This clonotype has ten or more counts. The chain carries TRBV12-3 or TRBV12-4 and TRBJ2-1, with TRBD1 matching over 9 bases. The V gene end was trimmed by 4 bases and the J gene end by 3 bases; junction bases not matched to a gene: 4. This CDR3 is 15 amino acids long. CDR3 protein: CASSWTGESYNEQFF. The DNA for the CDR3 is TGTGCCAGCAGTTGGACAGGGGAAAGCTACAATGAGCAGTTCTTC.

This chain connects TRBV6-6 to TRBJ1-6; D unclear. V gave up 8 bases and J gave up 5 bases, with 13 bases separating them. This CDR3 comprises 14 residues. Germline V gene lookup returns CDR1 MNHNY and CDR2 SVGAGI (reference sequence). In DNA, the CDR3 is TGTGCCAGCGCGAAGCAGAAGGATAATTCACCCCTCCACTTT. Its protein product is CASAKQKDNSPLHF.

V usage is TRBV27 and J usage is TRBJ2-3; TRBD2 is a possible D gene (5 bases). CDR3 length equals 15 residues. Germline values: CDR1 MNHEY, CDR2 SMNVEV (reference sequence). V lost 7 bases to trimming and J lost 0 bases, with 14 bases between them. The chain's CDR3 is CASTGVHSSTDTQYF. The CDR3 bases are TGTGCCAGCACCGGGGTACACTCTAGCACAGATACGCAGTATTTT.

This clonotype was observed a few times. This rearrangement joins TRBV10-3 to TRBJ2-3; D call uncertain. Germline V gives CDR1 ENHRY, CDR2 SYGVKD. The CDR3 has 11 residues. Trimming removed 3 bases from V and 6 bases from J, with 4 bases in between. Written as DNA, the CDR3 is TGTGCCATCAGTGATTCGGATACGCAGTATTTT. Translated, it gives CAISDSDTQYF.

This clonotype has more than one count but fewer than ten. This chain uses TRBV6-5 with TRBJ2-3; TRBD2 aligns across 11 bases. The CDR3 consists of 16 residues. V lost 5 bases and J lost 6; bases outside the gene matches: 10. Germline V lookup: CDR1 MNHEY, CDR2 SVGAGI. The CDR3 is CASSPRLAGHADTQYF. The CDR3 DNA reads TGTGCCAGCAGTCCCCGACTAGCGGGGCACGCGGATACGCAGTATTTT.

The rearrangement links TRBV9 to TRBJ1-1; D gene uncertain. The CDR3 runs 16 residues. Germline assignment: CDR1 SGDLS and CDR2 YYNGEE. V lost 3 bases and J lost 5, with 20 bases in between. The CDR3 nucleotides read TGTGCCAGCAGCGGGGGTTCCATTACAAGTACAACTGAAGCTTTCTTT. This translates into CASSGGSITSTTEAFF.

There are a few counts of this clonotype. The chain couples TRBV7-2 to TRBJ2-2; maybe TRBD1 (6 bases). CDR1 and CDR2 (germline): SGHTA, FQGNSA. This CDR3 is 14 amino acids long. The V end was cut by 5 bases, the J end by 6 bases, with 13 bases between. DNA of the CDR3: TGTGCCAGCAGCACAGCCAGGGGTGCCGGGGAGCTGTTTTTT. Amino acids: CASSTARGAGELFF.

The chain links TRBV6-2 or TRBV6-3 to TRBJ2-1; 9 bases are a match to TRBD2. Per germline, CDR1 MNHEY and CDR2 SVGEGT. This CDR3 is built from 16 residues. V lost 6 bases to trimming and J lost 6 bases; unmatched junction nucleotides: 12. The CDR3 sequence is CASSEHSGRGVNEQFF. The CDR3 DNA reads TGTGCCAGCAGCGAACATAGCGGGAGAGGGGTCAATGAGCAGTTCTTC.

This clonotype was counted many times. This chain links TRBV6-2 or TRBV6-3 with TRBJ2-3; 8 bases agree with TRBD1. The CDR3 sequence is 15 residues long. The germline V gene encodes CDR1 MNHEY and CDR2 SVGEGT. The ends lost 5 bases at V and 4 bases at J; junction bases unmatched: 8. CDR3 in DNA: TGTGCCAGCAGTGGGGGGACAGGACGATCAGATACGCAGTATTTT. Its translation: CASSGGTGRSDTQYF.

The chain has TRBV5-1 and TRBJ2-4; possibly TRBD1 for D (6 bases). V gave up 0 bases and J gave up 0 bases, with 10 bases separating them. This CDR3 contains 16 residues. The germline V gene encodes CDR1 SGHRS and CDR2 YFSETQ. The CDR3 region is CASSLGQVLAKNIQYF. The DNA for the CDR3 is TGCGCCAGCAGCTTGGGACAGGTTCTAGCCAAAAACATTCAGTACTTC.

Ten or more counts support this clonotype. The rearrangement uses TRBV6-5 and TRBJ2-2; D remains ambiguous. This CDR3 has 12 residues. Trimming removed 6 bases at V and 2 bases at J, with 4 bases between. CDR1 is MNHEY, CDR2 SVGAGI, per germline. CDR3 DNA sequence: TGTGCCAGCAGAGGTAACACCGGGGAGCTGTTTTTT. It yields the protein CASRGNTGELFF.

This clonotype was detected a few times. J is TRBJ2-2 and V is TRBV18; D not resolved. The CDR3 sequence is 15 residues long. CDR1 and CDR2 (germline): KGHSH, LQKENI. The V gene lost 0 bases and the J gene lost 3 bases, with 8 bases spanning the gap. The chain's CDR3 is CASSPPGSYTGELFF. CDR3 coding DNA: TGTGCCAGCTCACCACCCGGAAGCTACACCGGGGAGCTGTTTTTT.

This clonotype was observed a handful of times. This chain connects TRBV6-6 to TRBJ2-2, with TRBD1 matching over 8 bases. The germline V gene encodes CDR1 MNHNY and CDR2 SVGAGI (reference sequence). Germline trimming cut 8 bases from V and 0 bases from J; bases unmatched to any gene: 2. CDR3 size: 14 residues. CDR3 in DNA: TGTGCCAGCGTACAGGGGGCGAACACCGGGGAGCTGTTTTTT. Its protein product is CASVQGANTGELFF.

This clonotype was counted ten times or more. The V and J genes are TRBV9 and TRBJ2-5; TRBD2 matches 8 bases. Germline trimming cut 4 bases from V and 5 bases from J; bases unmatched to any gene: 7. CDR1 SGDLS and CDR2 YYNGEE come from the germline V gene. This CDR3 is built from 14 residues. CDR3 DNA: TGTGCCAGCAGCTTGGGACTAGGAACGGAGACCCAGTACTTC. This gives the protein CASSLGLGTETQYF.

In this sample, this clonotype turned up a few times. The chain joins TRBV7-9 to TRBJ2-3; D might be TRBD2 (6 bases). Trimming took off 5 bases at V and 0 bases at J, with 24 bases between the two ends. Germline V gene data show CDR1 as SEHNR and CDR2 as FQNEAQ (reference sequence). The CDR3 covers 19 residues. CDR3 residues: CASSPIGSGGWWSTDTQYF. The DNA of the CDR3 is TGTGCCAGCAGCCCGATTGGTAGCGGAGGGTGGTGGAGCACAGATACGCAGTATTTT.

This chain links TRBV18 with TRBJ2-1; D is unclear. This CDR3 comprises 15 residues. Between the trimmed V and J ends, which lost 5 bases and 4 bases, there was a span of 15 bases. CDR1 and CDR2 from the germline V gene are KGHSH and LQKENI. CDR3 residues: CASSGSQDTYNEQFF. The CDR3 bases are TGTGCCAGCTCAGGATCGCAGGATACATACAATGAGCAGTTCTTC.